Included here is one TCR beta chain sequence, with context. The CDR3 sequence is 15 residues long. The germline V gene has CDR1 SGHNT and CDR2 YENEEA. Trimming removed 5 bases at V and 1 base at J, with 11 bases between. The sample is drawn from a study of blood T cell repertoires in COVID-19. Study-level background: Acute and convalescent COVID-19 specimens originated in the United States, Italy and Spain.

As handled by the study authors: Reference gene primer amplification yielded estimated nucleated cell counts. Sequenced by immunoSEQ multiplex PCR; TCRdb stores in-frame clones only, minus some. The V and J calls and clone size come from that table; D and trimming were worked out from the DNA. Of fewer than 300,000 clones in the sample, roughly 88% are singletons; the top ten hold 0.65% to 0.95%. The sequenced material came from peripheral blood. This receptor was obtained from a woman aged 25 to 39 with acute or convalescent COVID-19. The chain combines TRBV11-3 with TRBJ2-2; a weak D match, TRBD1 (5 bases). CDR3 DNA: TGTGCCAGCAGCGCTAGAACAGGGAACACCGGGGAGCTGTTTTTT. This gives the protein CASSARTGNTGELFF.